A single sample is the source of the 24 T cell receptor beta chains below, sequenced in a study of post-analysis software for immune sequencing data (dated by TCRdb to about 2015). What the authors observed across the whole study: Significantly higher frequencies in patients than in controls were found for five or six TRBV segments, including TRBV5-6, TRBV5-1 and TRBV20-1.

For these receptors, no antigen is known. Library preparation employed PCR. These reads were obtained on an Illumina HiSeq 2500. To reduce PCR and sequencing biases, unique molecular identifiers were incorporated into the TCR beta cDNA libraries. TCRdb reworked the public reads: Q25 trimming with fastp, MiXCR clone assembly, productive beta chains retained. Rows merge per CDR3 protein into single entries with the most common DNA and genes. The sample table lists 550,000 to 700,000 distinct CDR3 sequences, around 40% of them with a count of one. Of the sample, more than 1.5% is held by the ten largest clones. The sequenced sample was blood. Every receptor here comes from a girl aged 10-17 years with multiple sclerosis.

This clonotype was observed many times. The V and J genes are TRBV5-1 and TRBJ2-5, with D maybe TRBD2 (6 bases). Trimming stripped 0 bases from V and 2 bases from J, with 20 bases between. Germline CDR1 is SGHRS and CDR2 is YFSETQ. The CDR3 totals 18 residues. CDR3 protein: CASSLANWRDQLQETQYF. The CDR3 DNA sequence: TGCGCCAGCAGCTTGGCAAATTGGAGGGACCAACTGCAAGAGACCCAGTACTTC.

This clonotype was observed many times. This rearrangement joins TRBV12-3 or TRBV12-4 to TRBJ1-2; 7 bases line up with TRBD1. The CDR3 extends over 13 amino acids. With V trimmed by 6 bases and J by 3 bases, 4 bases remained unmatched. CDR3: CASSPGQDYGYTF. CDR3 DNA: TGTGCCAGCAGCCCTGGACAGGACTATGGCTACACCTTC.

The chain employs TRBV20-1 and TRBJ1-2, with a weak D call TRBD1 (6 bases). V lost 2 bases to trimming and J lost 0 bases, with 19 bases between them. The CDR3 has 17 amino acids. CDR1 DFQATT and CDR2 SNEGSKA come from the germline V gene (reference sequence). CDR3 bases: TGCAGTGCTAGATCTAGACAGGCAGGGAACACTAACTATGGCTACACCTTC. As protein: CSARSRQAGNTNYGYTF.

A single count supports this clonotype. This rearrangement joins TRBV12-3 or TRBV12-4 to TRBJ2-6; D remains ambiguous. V lost 8 bases and J 1 base, leaving 9 bases between the germline ends. The CDR3 has 14 residues. The CDR3 protein is CASRPISGANVLTF. CDR3 nucleotides: TGTGCCAGCCGACCCATTTCTGGGGCCAACGTCCTGACTTTC.

The rearrangement links TRBV2 to TRBJ1-5, with D uncertain. V lost 4 bases and J 4 bases, leaving 11 bases between the germline ends. This CDR3 comprises 14 residues. Germline lookup yields CDR1 SNHLY and CDR2 FYNNEI. The DNA for the CDR3 is TGTGCCAGCAGTGGCGGAGGCCCGAATCAGCCCCAGCATTTT. Translating gives CASSGGGPNQPQHF.

In the case of this clonotype: Lacking the conserved final phenylalanine or tryptophan, this CDR3 likely reflects a read error. The V gene is TRBV5-1, the J gene TRBJ1-5; 7 nucleotides agree with TRBD1. Trimming removed 4 bases from V and 7 bases from J; junction bases left unmatched: 5. Germline lookup yields CDR1 SGHRS and CDR2 YFSETQ. This CDR3 spans 13 amino acids. This CDR3 reads CASSHTGDQPQHL. In nucleotides, the CDR3 is TGCGCCAGCAGCCATACAGGGGACCAGCCCCAGCATTTG.

The rearrangement links TRBV5-1 to TRBJ2-1, with 8 bases fitting TRBD2. The CDR3 spans 16 residues. The V gene's germline CDR1 is SGHRS and CDR2 YFSETQ. Trimming at V came to 0 bases and at J to 2 bases, leaving 4 bases not matched to a gene. For the CDR3, the DNA is TGCGCCAGCAGCTTGGGACTAGCGAGACCCTACAATGAGCAGTTCTTC. Translated: CASSLGLARPYNEQFF.

This clonotype was detected only a few times. The V call is TRBV12-3 or TRBV12-4, the J call TRBJ2-1; D is undetermined. The CDR3 is 14 amino acids. The ends were cut back, 11 bases at V and 0 bases at J, with 14 bases in the middle. The CDR3 spells CALLAAASYNEQFF. The DNA for the CDR3 is TGTGCCCTCCTGGCGGCAGCCTCCTACAATGAGCAGTTCTTC.

The rearrangement uses TRBV7-8 and TRBJ2-2; maybe TRBD1 (6 bases). CDR1 is SGHVS, CDR2 FQNEAQ, per germline. V was pared by 3 bases and J by 3 bases, with 20 bases between. The CDR3 covers 18 residues. CDR3 nucleotides: TGTGCCAGCAGCTTCAATTACGGACAGAATATTTACACCGGGGAGCTGTTTTTT. As protein: CASSFNYGQNIYTGELFF.

The rearrangement uses TRBV4-1 and TRBJ2-5; 11 positions match TRBD2. V shed 5 bases and J 11 bases; nucleotides not matched to a gene: 25. Per germline, CDR1 MGHRA and CDR2 YSYEKL. CDR3 length equals 19 residues. CDR3 sequence reads: CASSTGTSGALRITYKQYF. The CDR3 coding sequence is TGCGCCAGCAGCACGGGGACTAGCGGCGCCTTACGGATAACCTACAAGCAGTACTTC.

As concerns this clonotype: A junction end diverges from the germline sequence, so it may reflect a read error. The chain couples TRBV12-3 or TRBV12-4 to TRBJ1-4; D call uncertain. The CDR3 totals 11 residues. DNA of the CDR3: TGTGCCGGCAGTTTGGATGAAAAACTGTTTTTT. It codes for CAGSLDEKLFF.

The chain links TRBV7-3 to TRBJ2-3; 11 nucleotides agree with TRBD2. This CDR3 is 15 amino acids long. J lost 7 bases, V lost 3 bases, and 6 bases had no gene match. Germline CDR1 reads SGHTA; CDR2 reads FQGTGA. In DNA, the CDR3 is TGTGCCAGCAGCTTCTCTAGCGGGGGGTTGAATACGCAGTATTTT. It specifies CASSFSSGGLNTQYF.

This clonotype was recorded at least ten times. This sequence joins TRBV7-8 and TRBJ2-7, with D unclear. This CDR3 comprises 15 residues. Germline V gene lookup returns CDR1 SGHVS and CDR2 FQNEAQ. Trimming took 5 bases from V and 2 from J, leaving 16 bases between them. In nucleotides, the CDR3 is TGTGCCAGCAGCGAGAGACACCGTATGGCCTACGAGCAGTACTTC. This codes for CASSERHRMAYEQYF. Based on the CDR3 plus reference TRBV7-8 and TRBJ2-7, the full variable domain is GAGVSQSPRYKVAKRGQDVALRCDPISGHVSLFWYQQALGQGPEFLTYFQNEAQLDKSGLPSDRFFAERPEGSVSTLKIQRTQQEDSAVYLCASSERHRMAYEQYFGPGTRLTVT.

Only a few counts were recorded for this clonotype. V is TRBV28 and J is TRBJ1-5; D is possibly TRBD1 (6 bases). There are 13 residues in the CDR3. CDR1 MDHEN and CDR2 SYDVKM come from the germline V gene. V lost 10 bases to trimming and J lost 6 bases, with 16 bases between them. The CDR3 DNA is TGTGCCATCTGGAGGGGGGCGGGTCAGCCCCAGCATTTT. Protein sequence: CAIWRGAGQPQHF.

This clonotype was seen more than once but under ten times. The genes are TRBV6-5 and TRBJ1-6; D unresolved. CDR1 and CDR2 from the germline V gene are MNHEY and SVGAGI. The CDR3 length is 12 residues. Trimming cost V 0 bases and J 12 bases, with 6 bases left between them. The CDR3 region is CASSYSGGPLHF. The CDR3 region has the DNA TGTGCCAGCAGTTACTCTGGTGGACCCCTCCACTTT.

V and J are TRBV20-1 and TRBJ2-7; 10 bases line up with TRBD1. The germline gives CDR1 DFQATT, CDR2 SNEGSKA (reference sequence). V lost 3 bases to trimming and J lost 7 bases; unmatched junction nucleotides: 9. The CDR3 extends over 14 amino acids. CDR3 sequence: CSASWTGGAGEQYF. As DNA, the CDR3 is TGCAGTGCTAGTTGGACAGGGGGGGCTGGAGAGCAGTACTTC.

V is TRBV5-5 and J is TRBJ2-3; D is perhaps TRBD1 or TRBD2 (5 bases each). CDR1 is SGHKS, CDR2 YYEKEE, per germline (reference sequence). With 3 bases removed from V and 0 bases from J, the gap between germline ends came to 17 bases. This CDR3 is built from 17 residues. The CDR3 is CASSSPGPITSTDTQYF. As DNA, the CDR3 is TGTGCCAGCAGCTCACCGGGACCAATAACTAGCACAGATACGCAGTATTTT.

The J gene is TRBJ2-7, the V gene TRBV12-3 or TRBV12-4, with 7 bases identical to TRBD2. V dropped 0 bases and J dropped 1; count of bases not matched to a gene: 6. This CDR3 contains 16 residues. This CDR3 is CASSLASGGKSYEQYF. For the CDR3, the DNA is TGTGCCAGCAGTTTAGCGTCCGGGGGGAAATCCTACGAGCAGTACTTC.

This clonotype was observed once. This sequence joins TRBV7-2 and TRBJ1-1; weak D call: TRBD1 (6 bases). Germline CDR1 reads SGHTA; CDR2 reads FQGNSA. CDR3 length: 15 amino acids. V dropped 5 bases and J dropped 4 bases, with 17 bases sitting between them. As DNA, the CDR3 is TGTGCCAGCAGCGCTCACGCAGGGGTGAGCACTGAAGCTTTCTTT. Translated, it gives CASSAHAGVSTEAFF.

On this clonotype: At one end, the junction sequence differs from germline, possibly due to a read error. The rearrangement links TRBV14 to TRBJ2-3; 8 bases fit TRBD1. The germline gives CDR1 SGHDN, CDR2 FVKESK. The CDR3 has 12 amino acids. In nucleotides, the CDR3 is TGTGCCAGCAGTCAAGTGGGACAGGTATCGTATTTT. This codes for CASSQVGQVSYF.

This chain links TRBV4-2 with TRBJ2-7; TRBD2 matches 8 bases. Germline values: CDR1 LGHNA, CDR2 YNFKEQ. Trimming cost V 0 bases and J 3 bases; bases outside gene matches: 7. There are 16 residues in the CDR3. CDR3 loop: CASSQERTGGVYEQYF. The CDR3 region has the DNA TGTGCCAGCAGCCAAGAGAGAACGGGAGGGGTCTACGAGCAGTACTTC.

CDR3 DNA sequence: TGTGCCAGCAGTTCACTAGCGGGTGGGGGAGATACGCAGTATTTT. This translates into CASSSLAGGGDTQYF. V and J are TRBV12-3 or TRBV12-4 and TRBJ2-3; 9 bases match TRBD2. The J segment lost 5 bases and the V segment lost 4 bases, leaving 7 bases of the junction unmatched. The CDR3 is 15 residues long.

The chain couples TRBV15 to TRBJ1-4; TRBD1 is a possible D gene (5 bases). V was pared by 1 base and J by 9 bases, with 12 bases between. Germline values: CDR1 LNHNV, CDR2 YYDKDF (reference sequence). The CDR3 extends over 14 amino acids. CDR3 nucleotides: TGTGCCACCAGCAGAGCAATCCAGGGAAAAAAACTGTTTTTT. Residues: CATSRAIQGKKLFF.

This chain joins TRBV20-1 and TRBJ2-5, with 8 nucleotides matching TRBD1. CDR3 length: 12 residues. CDR1 and CDR2 from the germline V gene are DFQATT and SNEGSKA (reference sequence). V dropped 5 bases and J dropped 5; count of bases not matched to a gene: 4. The CDR3 DNA follows: TGCAGTGCTGGACAGGGTGATGAGACCCAGTACTTC. This sequence encodes CSAGQGDETQYF.